A selection of T cell receptor beta chains follows, all from one sample in a study of blood T cell repertoires in COVID-19. The data were produced by immunoSEQ multiplex PCR, yet TCRdb's version contains in-frame clones alone and is incomplete. Among approximately 200,000 clones listed, 65% to 90% were seen once. Material for sequencing was peripheral blood. The receptors stem from a human donor in a cohort sampled during active COVID-19. The conserved cysteine and the conserved F or W are not part of the CDR3 here. The D gene is left open where the match is weak.

V gene | D gene | CDR3 protein
TRBV5-1 | NA | ASSLVPGANTDTQY
TRBV4-3 | TRBD2 | ASSPGLAWETQY
TRBV5-4 | NA | ASSLLGAANTIY
TRBV3-1/TRBV3-2 | NA | ASSLMGGDQPQH
TRBV9 | TRBD1 | ASSVTGQNYGYT
TRBV28 | TRBD1 | ASSRGTGTYEQY
TRBV27 | TRBD1 | ASSLLRGQTYEQY
TRBV29-1 | NA | SLRVSGTDTQY
TRBV7-8 | NA | ASSRRGNTEAF
TRBV4-3 | TRBD1 | ASSTPGGEQY
TRBV5-6 | NA | ASSNDRYQETQY
TRBV15 | TRBD1 | ATSPRKGTGNEQY
TRBV19 | NA | ASSIGDTQY
TRBV5-5 | TRBD1 | ASSLARDSRLY
TRBV2 | TRBD1 | ASRDGQGMGYSNQPQH
TRBV7-2 | TRBD2 | ASSWGAGGETQY
TRBV5-8 | NA | ASSVTGRYEQY
TRBV7-9 | TRBD2 | ASSLGTSGTYEQY
TRBV24-1 | TRBD1 | ATSDPGQGHGYGYT
TRBV29-1 | NA | SVLLGEQF
TRBV18 | TRBD1 | ASSSFIGQGEETQY
TRBV19 | TRBD1 | ASSIISTGQGHQPQH
TRBV28 | NA | AIRAGAGYEQY
TRBV19 | NA | ASSIVAGNTEAF
TRBV5-5 | NA | ASSLGTIGTGELF
TRBV28 | TRBD1 | ASSPWDRSYEQY
TRBV18 | NA | ASSREAGELF
TRBV9 | TRBD1 | ASSAMTGTYEQY
TRBV6-2/TRBV6-3 | TRBD2 | ASSLEASGMTDTQY
TRBV7-2 | NA | ASSFLPGGRLKTEAF
TRBV5-1 | TRBD2 | ASSRGLAGETQY
TRBV4-2 | NA | ASSQGTEGDTEAF
TRBV9 | TRBD2 | ASSPTLTSGSSTDTQY
TRBV28 | NA | ASSPNGAGRNQPQH
TRBV7-9 | TRBD1 | ASSLYTGGNTGELF
TRBV6-2/TRBV6-3 | TRBD1 | ASSYTQGADEQY
TRBV5-6 | NA | ASSMVGRGSYEQY
TRBV2 | NA | ASTKGNRNYGYT
TRBV10-3 | NA | AISKGEETQY
TRBV5-1 | TRBD2 | ASSPGLARNNEQF
TRBV7-2 | TRBD1 | ASSFPGQGIREQY
TRBV24-1 | TRBD2 | ATSDRTSGPNEQY
TRBV7-2 | NA | ASSLGPGVSYEQY
TRBV20-1 | NA | SASRDTYYGYT
TRBV18 | TRBD1 | ASSGQGWYGYT
TRBV7-2 | NA | ASSPRIQTGLTGYT
TRBV9 | TRBD2 | ASSVLAEAYNEQF
TRBV5-1 | TRBD1 | ASSRDRGWDEQY
TRBV7-2 | TRBD2 | ASSLVRGRVTDTQY
TRBV27 | NA | ASSLGHPSTDTQY
TRBV6-5 | NA | ASNVMGTQGYT
TRBV28 | NA | ASSRPGRGRESPLH
TRBV10-1 | TRBD1 | ASSKQGTPVFGYT
TRBV20-1 | NA | STRVGYGYT